Detailed here is one TCR beta chain. Its antigen target is currently unknown. Base qualities were left out, and no much larger clone turns up one base away. Library preparation employed the immunoSEQ multiplex PCR assay. TCRdb carries this immuneACCESS record with in-frame sequences only. Its versions omit some clonotypes, under half of them owing to an unresolved V gene in the studies checked, with the rest unexplained. In this sample the table shows roughly 120,000 clones, roughly 91% of which occur a single time. The top ten hold about 1.5% of the sample. This entry comes from a study of control samples from healthy donors and cancer patients (TCRdb year 2020). Sequencing was performed on PBMCs. The receptor's source is a man aged 50 or older with head and neck cancer.

The bases are TGTGCCACCAGTGATGGCTCTGGAAACACCATATATTTT. It codes for CATSDGSGNTIYF. The chain is assembled from TRBV24-1 and TRBJ1-3; the D gene identity is not certain. The CDR3 starts with the cysteine, ends with the phenylalanine, and has 13 residues. Only the CDR3 region is kept as DNA, spanning 39 bases read in frame from base 1. The germline V gene sets CDR1 to KGHDR and CDR2 to SFDVKD. The trim is 3 bases for V and 0 bases for J, with a gap of 2 bases between the germline ends.